The 27 T cell receptor beta chains given below trace back to one sample, sequenced in a study of T-cell memory formation after mild COVID-19. TCRdb processed the 5' RACE reads anew with MiXCR; each CDR3 protein has one entry. The data contain around 340,000 distinct CDR3 sequences, roughly 15% of them seen just once; the ten biggest clones take up 22%. The sample comprised PBMCs or a T cell subset sorted from them (not recorded which). These receptors were obtained from a man aged 18 to 30 who had mild COVID-19 (a few samples of this study predate the infection). Cell type and time point are not known.

The chain is built from TRBV6-6 and TRBJ2-5; possible D gene TRBD1, 5 bases. V was shortened by 6 bases and J by 5 bases, with 22 bases between the two germline ends. The CDR3 has 16 amino acids. CDR1 MNHNY and CDR2 SVGAGI come from the germline V gene (reference sequence). The CDR3 reads CASSPLTTAFWETQYF. CDR3 coding DNA: TGTGCCAGCAGCCCTCTTACGACAGCCTTTTGGGAGACCCAGTACTTC.

V usage is TRBV6-8 and J usage is TRBJ1-5; D perhaps matches TRBD1 (6 bases). In germline, CDR1 is MNHGY, CDR2 SAAAGT. V lost 2 bases and J 6 bases, leaving 11 bases between the germline ends. There are 14 residues in the CDR3. DNA for the CDR3: TGTGCCAGCAGTTACCGGGCAGGGGTTCAGCCCCAGCATTTT. This sequence encodes CASSYRAGVQPQHF.

The chain links TRBV14 to TRBJ2-3; D is possibly TRBD2 (6 bases). The CDR3 consists of 15 residues. Trimming shortened V by 0 bases and J by 6 bases, and 13 bases separated the two germline ends. The V gene's germline CDR1 is SGHDN and CDR2 FVKESK. CDR3 in amino acids: CASSQESLRGDTQYF. CDR3 coding DNA: TGTGCCAGCAGCCAAGAGAGTCTTCGGGGGGATACGCAGTATTTT.

This clonotype was observed a few times. Given a much more abundant clone one base away, this may be a read error. The V and J genes are TRBV12-3 or TRBV12-4 and TRBJ2-7; no clear D gene. This CDR3 spans 11 amino acids. V shed 5 bases and J shed 3 bases, with 5 bases lying between them. The CDR3 DNA is TGTGCCAGCAGTGACAACTACGAGCAGTACTTC. It specifies CASSDNYEQYF.

This clonotype was counted a few times. The chain couples TRBV14 to TRBJ2-3, with D hard to call. Germline CDR1 and CDR2: SGHDN and FVKESK. Trimming shortened V by 4 bases and J by 0 bases, and 11 bases separated the two germline ends. CDR3 size: 15 residues. Here the CDR3 reads CASSPGYSSTDTQYF. The CDR3 bases are TGTGCCAGCAGCCCTGGGTATTCTAGCACAGATACGCAGTATTTT. The full variable domain, in which reference TRBV14 and TRBJ2-3 provide the parts outside the CDR3, is EAGVTQFPSHSVIEKGQTVTLRCDPISGHDNLYWYRRVMGKEIKFLLHFVKESKQDESGMPNNRFLAERTGGTYSTLKVQPAELEDSGVYFCASSPGYSSTDTQYFGPGTRLTVL.

The chain couples TRBV7-9 to TRBJ2-7, with TRBD1 identical over 9 bases. The V segment lost 4 bases and the J segment 4 bases; nucleotides outside the gene matches: 8. CDR3 length equals 15 residues. The germline V gene encodes CDR1 SEHNR and CDR2 FQNEAQ (reference sequence). CDR3 amino acids: CASSSRTGAGYEQYV. DNA of the CDR3: TGTGCCAGCAGCTCCCGGACAGGGGCGGGGTACGAGCAGTACGTC.

The table lists this clonotype with many counts. V is TRBV4-1 and J is TRBJ2-7; tentative D call: TRBD2 (6 bases). Germline CDR1 is MGHRA and CDR2 is YSYEKL. With 0 bases removed from V and 2 bases from J, the gap between germline ends came to 8 bases. The CDR3 loop spans 14 amino acids. CDR3 coding DNA: TGCGCCAGCAGCCAAGATCCGGGGGCCTACGAGCAGTACTTC. Translating it yields CASSQDPGAYEQYF.

This clonotype has ten or more counts. The genes are TRBV6-5 and TRBJ1-2; perhaps TRBD1 as D (5 bases). From germline, CDR1 is MNHEY and CDR2 SVGAGI. The V end lost 6 bases, the J end lost 3 bases, and 11 bases lay between the germline ends. The CDR3 sequence is 13 residues long. The CDR3 reads CASRGQGDYGYTF. The CDR3 nucleotides read TGTGCCAGCAGGGGCCAGGGAGACTATGGCTACACCTTC.

This clonotype was seen more than once but under ten times. The J gene is TRBJ2-5, the V gene TRBV7-2; the D is unclear. There are 16 residues in the CDR3. Germline V gives CDR1 SGHTA, CDR2 FQGNSA. With 4 bases removed from V and 2 bases from J, the gap between germline ends came to 17 bases. This chain's CDR3 is CASSSPAAGPQETQYF. Here the CDR3 DNA reads TGTGCCAGCAGCTCCCCCGCGGCAGGCCCGCAAGAGACCCAGTACTTC.

The J gene is TRBJ2-3, the V gene TRBV30; the match to TRBD2 covers 9 bases. The germline V gene has CDR1 GTSNPN and CDR2 SVGIG (reference sequence). Unmatched junction bases numbered 7, after V lost 2 bases and J lost 4 bases. The CDR3 sequence is 15 residues long. The CDR3: CAWSNGAGGSDTQYF. CDR3 nucleotide sequence: TGTGCCTGGAGTAACGGAGCGGGGGGTTCAGATACGCAGTATTTT.

The chain employs TRBV18 and TRBJ2-3, with 9 nucleotides matching TRBD1. CDR3 length: 14 residues. Unmatched junction bases numbered 5, after V lost 5 bases and J lost 5 bases. Per the germline V gene, CDR1 is KGHSH and CDR2 is LQKENI. CDR3 sequence reads: CASSTGQGLDTQYF. In DNA form, the CDR3 reads TGTGCCAGCTCAACGGGACAGGGTTTAGATACGCAGTATTTT.

This clonotype appeared a few times. The V and J genes are TRBV6-2 or TRBV6-3 and TRBJ2-7, with D possibly called TRBD1 or TRBD2 (6 bases each). CDR1 and CDR2 (germline): MNHEY, SVGEGT. Trimming pared 7 bases from V and 0 bases from J, leaving 10 bases between. This CDR3 contains 13 residues. CDR3 protein: CASKKGGSYEQYV. CDR3 nucleotides: TGTGCCAGCAAGAAGGGGGGCTCCTACGAGCAGTACGTC.

V gene TRBV7-9 combines with J gene TRBJ2-7; D perhaps matches TRBD2 (5 bases). CDR1 and CDR2 (germline): SEHNR, FQNEAQ (reference sequence). Trimming removed 8 bases from V and 5 bases from J, with 13 bases in between. The CDR3 extends over 12 amino acids. This CDR3 reads CASSGDLNEQYV. The CDR3 bases are TGTGCCAGCTCCGGGGATCTCAACGAGCAGTACGTC.

The table lists this clonotype with a few counts. The rearrangement links TRBV13 to TRBJ2-2; 8 bases are shared with TRBD1. The CDR3 runs 14 residues. Germline V gives CDR1 PRHDT, CDR2 FYEKMQ (reference sequence). V lost 6 bases and J lost 7; bases outside the gene matches: 7. CDR3 in DNA: TGTGCCAGCAGTCCACCAACAGGGGGCGGGGAGCTGTTTTTT. Translating gives CASSPPTGGGELFF.

The chain recombines TRBV6-2 or TRBV6-3 with TRBJ1-1, with D possibly TRBD1 on 6 matching bases. CDR1 MNHEY and CDR2 SVGEGT come from the germline V gene. The CDR3 consists of 11 residues. V lost 6 bases, J lost 8 bases, and 10 bases lay in between. CDR3 loop: CASSIDREAFF. The CDR3 DNA reads as TGTGCCAGCAGCATAGACAGGGAAGCTTTCTTT.

With regard to this clonotype: This clone may be a read error of a much larger clone one base away. In DNA, the CDR3 is TGCAGCGTTGGTAAGACCTATGGCTACACCTTC. Translating gives CSVGKTYGYTF. This chain joins TRBV29-1 and TRBJ1-2; D gene ambiguous. Trimming pared 4 bases from V and 4 bases from J, leaving 7 bases between. Germline V gives CDR1 SQVTM, CDR2 ANQGSEA. CDR3 length: 11 amino acids.

This clonotype was picked up a small number of times. The J gene is TRBJ1-2, the V gene TRBV12-3 or TRBV12-4, with D possibly TRBD1 on 5 matching bases. Trimming took 2 bases from V and 1 from J, leaving 11 bases between them. CDR3 size: 15 residues. The CDR3 sequence: CASSLSRGSNYGYTF. CDR3 sequence (DNA): TGTGCCAGCAGTTTATCGAGGGGTAGTAACTATGGCTACACCTTC.

This chain uses TRBV7-2 with TRBJ1-5; 7 nucleotides agree with TRBD1. CDR1 SGHTA and CDR2 FQGNSA come from the germline V gene. The CDR3 loop spans 16 amino acids. Losses at the gene ends were 5 bases for V and 6 bases for J; bases not matched to a gene: 13. The CDR3 here is CASSLGVRGYSQPQHF. In DNA, the CDR3 is TGTGCCAGCAGCCTAGGGGTCAGGGGGTATAGTCAGCCCCAGCATTTT.

In its sample, this clonotype was seen a few times. This rearrangement joins TRBV4-2 to TRBJ2-1; 7 bases fit TRBD2. The V segment lost 6 bases and the J segment 9 bases; nucleotides outside the gene matches: 11. CDR1 is LGHNA, CDR2 YNFKEQ, per germline. The CDR3 runs to 14 residues. CDR3 loop: CASREEWPGGEQFF. CDR3 nucleotides: TGTGCCAGCAGGGAAGAATGGCCGGGGGGTGAGCAGTTCTTC.

This clonotype was recorded at least ten times. The chain recombines TRBV7-2 with TRBJ1-6; D not certain. The V gene lost 3 bases and the J gene lost 0 bases, with 12 bases spanning the gap. CDR1 and CDR2 from the germline V gene are SGHTA and FQGNSA. This CDR3 spans 17 amino acids. CDR3 residues: CASSFRTSSSYNSPLHF. In DNA form, the CDR3 reads TGTGCCAGCAGCTTCAGGACCAGTAGCTCCTATAATTCACCCCTCCACTTT.

In this sample, this clonotype turned up a few times. The chain uses TRBV21-1 and TRBJ1-4; the D call TRBD1 from the table was never checked on the DNA. TRBV21-1 is recorded as a pseudogene. The CDR3 is 15 amino acids. The CDR3 DNA reads TGTGCCAGCAGCAAAGGCGGACAGCTTAATGAAAAACTGTTTTTT. It specifies CASSKGGQLNEKLFF.

The chain links TRBV6-2 or TRBV6-3 to TRBJ1-2; D unclear. V gave up 1 base and J gave up 9 bases, with 12 bases separating them. The CDR3 runs to 13 residues. Germline V CDR1 and CDR2: MNHEY, SVGEGT. The CDR3 is CASSYLAVQRYTF. DNA for the CDR3: TGTGCCAGCAGTTACTTAGCGGTCCAGCGCTACACCTTC.

In its sample, this clonotype was seen many times. V usage is TRBV6-2 or TRBV6-3 and J usage is TRBJ2-1, with D unresolved. Trimming removed 2 bases at V and 12 bases at J, with 8 bases between. The CDR3 is 11 residues long. Germline CDR1 is MNHEY and CDR2 is SVGEGT. The CDR3: CASSYPGGQFF. CDR3 bases: TGTGCCAGCAGTTACCCCGGCGGGCAGTTCTTC.

V usage is TRBV6-5 and J usage is TRBJ1-1; D gene ambiguous. V was clipped by 0 bases and J by 1 base, with 6 bases between them. In germline, CDR1 is MNHEY, CDR2 SVGAGI. This CDR3 contains 14 residues. The CDR3 protein is CASSYSNWNTEAFF. CDR3 coding DNA: TGTGCCAGCAGTTACTCGAACTGGAACACTGAAGCTTTCTTT.

This clonotype was seen a few times. The chain joins TRBV10-3 to TRBJ2-1; 11 nucleotides agree with TRBD2. Germline loops: CDR1 ENHRY, CDR2 SYGVKD. The CDR3 covers 13 residues. The CDR3 spells CATSGGIYNEQFF. The CDR3 nucleotides read TGTGCTACTAGCGGGGGTATCTACAATGAGCAGTTCTTC.

The chain recombines TRBV18 with TRBJ2-3; TRBD2 agrees at 12 bases. The CDR3 has 18 amino acids. V dropped 5 bases and J dropped 1; count of bases not matched to a gene: 10. The germline V gene encodes CDR1 KGHSH and CDR2 LQKENI. The CDR3 nucleotides are TGTGCCAGCTCAAAGAGACTAGCGGGGGCCCTCGGCACAGATACGCAGTATTTT. Its protein product is CASSKRLAGALGTDTQYF. Combining the CDR3 with reference TRBV18 and TRBJ2-3 gives the whole variable domain NAGVMQNPRHLVRRRGQEARLRCSPMKGHSHVYWYRQLPEEGLKFMVYLQKENIIDESGMPKERFSAEFPKEGPSILRIQQVVRGDSAAYFCASSKRLAGALGTDTQYFGPGTRLTVL.

The genes are TRBV6-2 or TRBV6-3 and TRBJ1-5; D is unclear. This CDR3 is 14 amino acids long. Germline loops: CDR1 MNHEY, CDR2 SVGEGT. V was shortened by 6 bases and J by 2 bases, with 11 bases between the two germline ends. CDR3 sequence reads: CASREDRGNQPQHF. As DNA, the CDR3 is TGTGCCAGCAGGGAAGATAGGGGCAATCAGCCCCAGCATTTT.